This T cell receptor (beta chain) comes out of a study of tumor-infiltrating lymphocytes in primary liver carcinoma. This CDR3 contains 12 residues. CDR1 SQVTM and CDR2 ANQGSEA come from the germline V gene. A constant-region primer served to make TCR beta cDNA from roughly 500 ng total RNA. Nested multiplex PCR, run for three rounds with slightly modified ARM-PCR, yielded TCR beta libraries. Both of the initial two PCR rounds ran for approximately 11 cycles and employed TRBV1-TRBV30 forward primers alongside a C-beta reverse primer. TCRdb ran MiXCR on the multiplex PCR reads and lists one entry per CDR3 protein. The table includes about 210,000 distinct CDR3 sequences, around four fifths detected once. Between roughly 20 and 33 mg of unsorted bulk tissue served as the source from which RNA and DNA were co-extracted.

The chain recombines TRBV29-1 with TRBJ2-7, with D perhaps TRBD1 (6 bases). The receptor was isolated from a man in his forties with primary liver carcinoma and hepatitis B virus infection. Sequenced: tumor tissue from primary liver carcinoma. CDR3 in DNA: TGCAACCCTGGACAGACGGCCTACGAGCAGTACTTC. Protein: CNPGQTAYEQYF.